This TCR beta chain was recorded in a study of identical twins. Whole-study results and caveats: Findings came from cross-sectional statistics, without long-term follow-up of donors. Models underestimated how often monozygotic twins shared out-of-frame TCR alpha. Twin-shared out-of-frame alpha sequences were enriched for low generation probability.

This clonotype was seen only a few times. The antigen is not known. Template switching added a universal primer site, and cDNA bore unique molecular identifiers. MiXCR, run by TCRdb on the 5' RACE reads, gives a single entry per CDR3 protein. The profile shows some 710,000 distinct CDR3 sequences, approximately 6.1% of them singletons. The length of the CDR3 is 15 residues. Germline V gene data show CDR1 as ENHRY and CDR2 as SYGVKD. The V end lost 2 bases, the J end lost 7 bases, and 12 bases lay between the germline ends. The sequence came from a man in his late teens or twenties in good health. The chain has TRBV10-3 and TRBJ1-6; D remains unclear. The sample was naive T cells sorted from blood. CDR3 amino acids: CAISEDGTTNSPLHF. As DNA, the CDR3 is TGTGCCATCAGTGAGGACGGCACGACCAATTCACCCCTCCACTTT.